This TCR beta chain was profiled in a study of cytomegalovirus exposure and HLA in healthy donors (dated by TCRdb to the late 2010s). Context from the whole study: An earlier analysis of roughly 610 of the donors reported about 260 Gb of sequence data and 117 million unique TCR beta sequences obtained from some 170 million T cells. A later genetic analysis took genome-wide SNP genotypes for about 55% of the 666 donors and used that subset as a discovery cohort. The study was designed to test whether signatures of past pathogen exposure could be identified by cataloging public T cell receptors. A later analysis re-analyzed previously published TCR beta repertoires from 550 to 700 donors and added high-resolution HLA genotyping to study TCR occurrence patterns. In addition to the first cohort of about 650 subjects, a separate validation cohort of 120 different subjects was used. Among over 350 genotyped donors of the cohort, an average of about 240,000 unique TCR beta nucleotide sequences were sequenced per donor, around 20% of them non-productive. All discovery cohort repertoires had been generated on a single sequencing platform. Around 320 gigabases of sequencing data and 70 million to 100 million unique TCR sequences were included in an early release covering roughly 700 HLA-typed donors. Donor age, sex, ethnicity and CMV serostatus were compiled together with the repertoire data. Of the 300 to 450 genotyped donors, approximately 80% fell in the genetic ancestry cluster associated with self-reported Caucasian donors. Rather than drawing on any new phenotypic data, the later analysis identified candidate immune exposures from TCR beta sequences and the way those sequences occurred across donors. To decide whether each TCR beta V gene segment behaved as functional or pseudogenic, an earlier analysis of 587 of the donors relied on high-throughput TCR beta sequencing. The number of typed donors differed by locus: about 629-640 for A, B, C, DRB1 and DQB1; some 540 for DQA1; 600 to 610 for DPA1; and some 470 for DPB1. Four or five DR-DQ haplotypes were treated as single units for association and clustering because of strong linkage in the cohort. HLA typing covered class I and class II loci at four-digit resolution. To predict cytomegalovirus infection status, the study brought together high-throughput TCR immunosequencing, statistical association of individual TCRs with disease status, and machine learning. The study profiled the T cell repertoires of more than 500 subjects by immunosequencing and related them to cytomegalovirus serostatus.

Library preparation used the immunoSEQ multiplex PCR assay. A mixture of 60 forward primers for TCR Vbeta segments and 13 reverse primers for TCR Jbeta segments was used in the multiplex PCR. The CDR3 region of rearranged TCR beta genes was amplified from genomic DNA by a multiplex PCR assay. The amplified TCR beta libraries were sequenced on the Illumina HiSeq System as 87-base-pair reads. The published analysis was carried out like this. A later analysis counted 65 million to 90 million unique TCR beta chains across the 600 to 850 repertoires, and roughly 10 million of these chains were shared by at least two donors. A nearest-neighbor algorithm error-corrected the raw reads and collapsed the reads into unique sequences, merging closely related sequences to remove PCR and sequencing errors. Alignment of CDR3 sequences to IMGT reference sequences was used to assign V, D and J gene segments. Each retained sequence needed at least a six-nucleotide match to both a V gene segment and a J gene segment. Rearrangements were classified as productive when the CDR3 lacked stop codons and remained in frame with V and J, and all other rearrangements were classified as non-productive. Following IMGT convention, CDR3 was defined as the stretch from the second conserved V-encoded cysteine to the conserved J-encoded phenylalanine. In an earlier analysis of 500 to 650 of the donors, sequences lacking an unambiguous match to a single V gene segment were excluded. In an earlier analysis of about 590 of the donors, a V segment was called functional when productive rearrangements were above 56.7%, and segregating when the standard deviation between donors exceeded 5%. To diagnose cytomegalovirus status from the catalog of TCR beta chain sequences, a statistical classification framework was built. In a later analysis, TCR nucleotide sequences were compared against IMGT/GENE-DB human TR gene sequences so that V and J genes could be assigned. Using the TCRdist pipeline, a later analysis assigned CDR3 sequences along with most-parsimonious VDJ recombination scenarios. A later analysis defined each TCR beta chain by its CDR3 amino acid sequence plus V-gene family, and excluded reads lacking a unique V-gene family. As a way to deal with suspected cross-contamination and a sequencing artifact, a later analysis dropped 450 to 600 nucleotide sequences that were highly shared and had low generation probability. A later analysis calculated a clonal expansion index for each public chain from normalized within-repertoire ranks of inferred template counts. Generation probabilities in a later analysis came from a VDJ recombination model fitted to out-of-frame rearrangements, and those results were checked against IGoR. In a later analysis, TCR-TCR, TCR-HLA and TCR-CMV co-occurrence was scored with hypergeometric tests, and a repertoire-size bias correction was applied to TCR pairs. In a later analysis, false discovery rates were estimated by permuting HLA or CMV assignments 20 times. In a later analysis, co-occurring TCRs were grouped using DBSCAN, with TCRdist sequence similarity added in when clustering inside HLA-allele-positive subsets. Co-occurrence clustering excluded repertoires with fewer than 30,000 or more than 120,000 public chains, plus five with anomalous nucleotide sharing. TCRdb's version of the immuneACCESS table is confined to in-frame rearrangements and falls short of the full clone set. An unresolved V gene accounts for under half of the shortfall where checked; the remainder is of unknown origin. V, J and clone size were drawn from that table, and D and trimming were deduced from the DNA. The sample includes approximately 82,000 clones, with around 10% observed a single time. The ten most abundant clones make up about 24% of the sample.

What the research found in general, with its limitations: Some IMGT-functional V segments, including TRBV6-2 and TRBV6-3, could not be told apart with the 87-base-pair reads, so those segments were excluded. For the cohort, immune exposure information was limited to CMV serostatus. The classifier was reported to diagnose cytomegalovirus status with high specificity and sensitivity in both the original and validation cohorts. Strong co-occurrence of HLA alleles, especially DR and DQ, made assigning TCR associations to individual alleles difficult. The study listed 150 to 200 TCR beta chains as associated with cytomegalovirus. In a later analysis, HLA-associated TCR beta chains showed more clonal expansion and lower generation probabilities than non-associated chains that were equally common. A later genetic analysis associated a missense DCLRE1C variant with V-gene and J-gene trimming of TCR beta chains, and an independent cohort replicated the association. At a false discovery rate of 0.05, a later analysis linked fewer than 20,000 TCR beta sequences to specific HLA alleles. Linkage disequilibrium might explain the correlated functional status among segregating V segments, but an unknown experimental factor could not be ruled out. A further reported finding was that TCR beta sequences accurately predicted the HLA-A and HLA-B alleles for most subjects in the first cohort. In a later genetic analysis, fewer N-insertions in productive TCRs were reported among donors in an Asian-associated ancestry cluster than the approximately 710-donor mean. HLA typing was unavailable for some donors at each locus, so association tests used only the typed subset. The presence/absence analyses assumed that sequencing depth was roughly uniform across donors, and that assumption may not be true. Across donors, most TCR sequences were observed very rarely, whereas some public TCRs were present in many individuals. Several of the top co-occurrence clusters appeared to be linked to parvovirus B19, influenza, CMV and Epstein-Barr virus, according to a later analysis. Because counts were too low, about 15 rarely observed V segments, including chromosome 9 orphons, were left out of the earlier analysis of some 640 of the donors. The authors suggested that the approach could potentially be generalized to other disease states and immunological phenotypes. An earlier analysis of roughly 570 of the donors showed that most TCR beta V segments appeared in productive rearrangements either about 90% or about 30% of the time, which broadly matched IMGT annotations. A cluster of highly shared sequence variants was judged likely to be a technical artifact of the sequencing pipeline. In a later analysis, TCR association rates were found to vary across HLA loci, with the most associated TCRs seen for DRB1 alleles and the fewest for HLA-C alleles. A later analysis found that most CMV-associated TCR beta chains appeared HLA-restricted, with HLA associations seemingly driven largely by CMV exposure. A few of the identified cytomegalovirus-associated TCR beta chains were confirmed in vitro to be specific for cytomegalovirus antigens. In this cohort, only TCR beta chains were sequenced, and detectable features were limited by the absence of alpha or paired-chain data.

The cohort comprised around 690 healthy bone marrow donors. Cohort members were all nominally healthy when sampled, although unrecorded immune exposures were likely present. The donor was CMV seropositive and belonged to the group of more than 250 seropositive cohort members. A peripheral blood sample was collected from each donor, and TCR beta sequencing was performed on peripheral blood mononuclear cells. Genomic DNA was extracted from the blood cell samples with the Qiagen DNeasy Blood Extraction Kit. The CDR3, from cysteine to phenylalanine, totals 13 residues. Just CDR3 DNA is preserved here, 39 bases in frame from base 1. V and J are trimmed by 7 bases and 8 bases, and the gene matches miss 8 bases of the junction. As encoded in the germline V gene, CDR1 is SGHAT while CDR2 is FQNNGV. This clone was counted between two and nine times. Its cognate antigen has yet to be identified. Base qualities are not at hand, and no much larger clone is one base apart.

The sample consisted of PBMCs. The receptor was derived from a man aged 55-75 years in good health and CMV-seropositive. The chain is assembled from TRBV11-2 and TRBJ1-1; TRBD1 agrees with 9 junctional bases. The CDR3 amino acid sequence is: CASTRLGTGEAFF. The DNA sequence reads TGTGCCAGCACCCGCTTAGGGACAGGGGAAGCTTTCTTT. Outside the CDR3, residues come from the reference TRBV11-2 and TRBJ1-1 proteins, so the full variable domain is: EAGVAQSPRYKIIEKRQSVAFWCNPISGHATLYWYQQILGQGPKLLIQFQNNGVVDDSQLPKDRFSAERLKGVDSTLKIQPAKLEDSAVYLCASTRLGTGEAFFGQGTRLTVV.